This is a list of T cell receptor beta chains from one sample in a study of T cell responses to AZD1222 COVID-19 vaccine. Repertoires were generated with immunoSEQ multiplex PCR, while TCRdb's copy carries only in-frame clones and drops some. The sample shows around 92,000 clones, 85% to 90% of them seen only once. The sequenced sample was peripheral blood, obtained on day 0 of AZD1222 vaccination. These receptor sequences come from an adult in good health. Each CDR3 is given with its conserved first and last residue. Fields, in order: V gene, D gene, CDR3 length, J gene, clone size, CDR3 DNA, CDR3 protein. A D gene is named only where the DNA matches it firmly. Where a row states a size, it is once, few, many or the class of an expanded clone; other rows omit it.

v_call: TRBV19; d_call: -; cdr3_length: 15; j_call: TRBJ1-6; clone_size: -; cdr3_nt: TGTGCCAGTCGCTCTCAGGGGATGGGTAATTCACCCCTCCACTTT; cdr3_aa: CASRSQGMGNSPLHF
v_call: TRBV10-3; d_call: TRBD2; cdr3_length: 18; j_call: TRBJ2-5; clone_size: few; cdr3_nt: TGTGCCATCAGTGAAACAGGACTAGCGGGAGCGGCCGGGGAGACCCAGTACTTC; cdr3_aa: CAISETGLAGAAGETQYF
v_call: TRBV6-6; d_call: TRBD1; cdr3_length: 16; j_call: TRBJ1-3; clone_size: -; cdr3_nt: TGTGCCAGCAGTTACCCTTGGGACAGTGGGGGAAACACCATATATTTT; cdr3_aa: CASSYPWDSGGNTIYF
v_call: TRBV7-9; d_call: -; cdr3_length: 14; j_call: TRBJ1-4; clone_size: -; cdr3_nt: TGTGCCAGCAGCTTAGGAATCAGGGATGAAAAACTGTTTTTT; cdr3_aa: CASSLGIRDEKLFF
v_call: TRBV5-4; d_call: -; cdr3_length: 18; j_call: TRBJ2-7; clone_size: -; cdr3_nt: TGTGCCAGCAGCCCAGGGGGGCCGGGGAGGGTTGGCTCCTACGAGCAGTACTTC; cdr3_aa: CASSPGGPGRVGSYEQYF
v_call: TRBV11-3; d_call: -; cdr3_length: 16; j_call: TRBJ2-2; clone_size: -; cdr3_nt: TGTGCCAGCAGCCCGACCGCCCGCTCGAACACCGGGGAGCTGTTTTTT; cdr3_aa: CASSPTARSNTGELFF
v_call: TRBV2; d_call: TRBD1; cdr3_length: 16; j_call: TRBJ1-6; clone_size: -; cdr3_nt: TGTGCCAGCAGTGAAGCCTTGGGACAGGGAGATTCACCCCTCCACTTT; cdr3_aa: CASSEALGQGDSPLHF
v_call: TRBV28; d_call: -; cdr3_length: 13; j_call: TRBJ1-2; clone_size: -; cdr3_nt: TGTGCCAGCGCCCTTGGCACCCACTATGGCTACACCTTC; cdr3_aa: CASALGTHYGYTF
v_call: TRBV5-4; d_call: TRBD2; cdr3_length: 15; j_call: TRBJ2-5; clone_size: -; cdr3_nt: TGTGCCAGCAGCTCAACCACGGGGGGGGTAGAGACCCAGTACTTC; cdr3_aa: CASSSTTGGVETQYF
v_call: TRBV19; d_call: -; cdr3_length: 14; j_call: TRBJ1-5; clone_size: once; cdr3_nt: TGTGCCAGTAGTACCCAGACAGCGGGTCAGCCCCAGCATTTT; cdr3_aa: CASSTQTAGQPQHF
v_call: TRBV7-2; d_call: -; cdr3_length: 13; j_call: TRBJ2-3; clone_size: once; cdr3_nt: TGTGCCAGCAGCTTAAGCCGGGAAGATACGCAGTATTTT; cdr3_aa: CASSLSREDTQYF
v_call: TRBV3-1/TRBV3-2; d_call: TRBD2; cdr3_length: 13; j_call: TRBJ2-1; clone_size: -; cdr3_nt: TGTGCCAGCAGCGTCCGGGGGGGCCTTGAGCAGTTCTTC; cdr3_aa: CASSVRGGLEQFF
v_call: TRBV27; d_call: TRBD2; cdr3_length: 20; j_call: TRBJ2-1; clone_size: -; cdr3_nt: TGTGCCAGCAGTTCACCACTCAAAAGGGGACTAGCGGGGTGGTTCAATGAGCAGTTCTTC; cdr3_aa: CASSSPLKRGLAGWFNEQFF
v_call: TRBV7-2; d_call: -; cdr3_length: 14; j_call: TRBJ1-1; clone_size: -; cdr3_nt: TGTGCCAGCAGCTTGATCGGGGCGGGCACTGAAGCTTTCTTT; cdr3_aa: CASSLIGAGTEAFF
v_call: TRBV19; d_call: -; cdr3_length: 15; j_call: TRBJ2-3; clone_size: -; cdr3_nt: TGTGCCAGTAGTACCCCGACGCGCAGCACAGATACGCAGTATTTT; cdr3_aa: CASSTPTRSTDTQYF
v_call: TRBV2; d_call: -; cdr3_length: 14; j_call: TRBJ2-1; clone_size: -; cdr3_nt: TGTGCCAGCAGTGAAGCGCTTCAGGGGAATGAGCAGTTCTTC; cdr3_aa: CASSEALQGNEQFF
v_call: TRBV19; d_call: TRBD1; cdr3_length: 14; j_call: TRBJ1-1; clone_size: -; cdr3_nt: TGTGCCAGTAGTATCACAGGGGGGAGCACTGAAGCTTTCTTT; cdr3_aa: CASSITGGSTEAFF